Each of the 2 T cell receptor beta chains below was sequenced from the same sample in a study of T cell responses to AZD1222 COVID-19 vaccine. Assay: immunoSEQ multiplex PCR; the TCRdb copy retains only in-frame clones and omits some. The table shows 100,000 to 150,000 clones, with approximately 90% occurring only once. The sample in question was peripheral blood, obtained 28 days after the second dose of the MenACWY control vaccine. The receptors here all came from an adult who received the MenACWY meningococcal vaccine as a control.

The genes are TRBV4-1 and TRBJ2-7, with 8 bases identical to TRBD2. Germline V gene sequence: CDR1 MGHRA, CDR2 YSYEKL. J was trimmed by 5 bases and V by 0 bases; bases with no gene match: 6. The CDR3 contains 15 residues. The chain's CDR3 is CASSQESGSWDEQYF. The CDR3 nucleotides read TGCGCCAGCAGCCAAGAGAGCGGGAGCTGGGACGAGCAGTACTTC.

The chain carries TRBV6-2 or TRBV6-3 and TRBJ2-7, with D possibly matching TRBD1 (6 bases). V lost 0 bases, J lost 0 bases, and 12 bases lay in between. The CDR3 covers 16 residues. In germline, CDR1 is MNHEY, CDR2 SVGEGT. In DNA, the CDR3 is TGTGCCAGCAGTTACTCCGGACAGCACAGCTCCTACGAGCAGTACGTC. Amino acid sequence: CASSYSGQHSSYEQYV.